The sample holds one count of the clone carrying this T cell receptor (beta chain). Its matching antigen is unknown. Following RNA extraction, reverse transcription yielded cDNA that acted as the sequencing template. TCRdb's copy holds only in-frame clones and misses some; the assay was immunoSEQ multiplex PCR. Found here are about 300,000 clones, 55% to 70% of them singletons; the top ten hold approximately 1.7%. The data derive from a study of CD8+ T cells in alopecia areata. Broader study findings: Mice showed clearer TCR sharing than patients did, a gap that was possibly HLA-related. Compared with normal scalp, lesional scalp had higher clonality and more expanded CD8+ clones.

The CDR3 length is 13 residues. Trimming stripped 4 bases from V and 6 bases from J, with 14 bases between. The germline V gene has CDR1 SQVTM and CDR2 ANQGSEA. Treatment meaning: oral pan-JAK inhibitor, 5-10 mg twice daily. The sample was CD4+ T cells sorted from blood, taken at week 24, from a patient treated with tofacitinib. The sequence came from a human donor with alopecia areata. This chain links TRBV29-1 with TRBJ2-3; perhaps TRBD2 as D (5 bases). This CDR3 is CSVVGGLADTQYF. CDR3 in DNA: TGCAGCGTTGTGGGCGGGCTCGCGGATACGCAGTATTTT.